This T cell receptor (beta chain) was captured by sequencing in a study of blood T cell repertoires in COVID-19. Study-wide context: There were acute and convalescent COVID-19 samples, and they came from the United States, Italy and Spain. Sources were T cells, B-cell-depleted T cells, or PBMCs; the material itself was cDNA or gDNA.

The CDR3 has 16 residues. Germline lookup yields CDR1 SGHKS and CDR2 YYEKEE (reference sequence). The junction had 7 bases not matched to a gene; V was cut back by 4 bases and J by 0 bases. The authors' processing: Counts of nucleated cells, estimated from reference gene primer amplification, were obtained. TCRdb keeps only in-frame clones here, not all; method: immunoSEQ multiplex PCR. V and J calls and clone size are as listed in that table; D and trimming were resolved from the DNA. Here the sample spans approximately 280,000 clones, approximately 85% being singletons. The material sequenced was peripheral blood. The chain combines TRBV5-5 with TRBJ2-5; 9 positions match TRBD1. This receptor was identified in a man in his fifties or sixties with active or convalescent COVID-19. The CDR3 DNA is TGTGCCAGCAGCCCCGGTGACAGGGGGTACCAAGAGACCCAGTACTTC. It translates to CASSPGDRGYQETQYF.